The next 8 T cell receptor beta chains were all read from a single sample in a study of human T cells and chemical hapten exposure. Time point of the sample: pre-sensitization, week 0. Sample treatment: therapeutic diphenylcyclopropenone sensitization with weekly scalp DPC. TCRdb redid the calling of the RACE reads with MiXCR, one entry per CDR3 protein. The repertoire holds tens of thousands of distinct CDR3 sequences, with 8% to 11% as singletons. Sequenced material: whole blood, taken in connection with sensitization to the hapten diphenylcyclopropenone (DPC). Every receptor here comes from a man aged 30-40 years with alopecia areata. Some clones in this sample may be carry-over from other donors' samples.

The chain combines TRBV11-2 with TRBJ2-3; the match to TRBD1 covers 8 bases. The CDR3 totals 14 residues. Germline values: CDR1 SGHAT, CDR2 FQNNGV. V lost 2 bases to trimming and J lost 4 bases; unmatched junction nucleotides: 2. CDR3 in amino acids: CASSLSGGPDTQYF. The CDR3 coding sequence is TGTGCCAGCAGCTTATCAGGGGGCCCAGATACGCAGTATTTT.

As DNA, the CDR3 is TGTGCCAGCATTCCGAGGGGTCTTCACTATGGCTACACCTTC. Its protein is CASIPRGLHYGYTF. The chain combines TRBV2 with TRBJ1-2, with TRBD1 as a possible D gene (5 bases). Germline-derived CDR1 and CDR2 are SNHLY and FYNNEI. V shed 7 bases and J shed 3 bases, with 15 bases lying between them. The CDR3 extends over 14 amino acids.

The rearrangement joins TRBV7-9 to TRBJ2-7; 8 nucleotides align to TRBD1. CDR3 length equals 15 residues. CDR1 is SEHNR, CDR2 FQNEAQ, per germline (reference sequence). With 4 bases clipped from V and 3 bases from J, the junction kept 8 bases outside the gene matches. The CDR3 nucleotides are TGTGCCAGCAGCTCCACCGGGACAGGCTACTACGAGCAGTACTTC. Its translation: CASSSTGTGYYEQYF.

The rearrangement uses TRBV7-2 and TRBJ2-3; D call uncertain. Per germline, CDR1 SGHTA and CDR2 FQGNSA. The length of the CDR3 is 16 residues. V lost 3 bases to trimming and J lost 1 base, with 14 bases between them. This CDR3 is CASSFSASVRTDTQYF. The CDR3 nucleotides read TGTGCCAGCAGCTTCTCGGCCTCGGTCCGCACAGATACGCAGTATTTT.

This clonotype was counted between two and nine times. This chain connects TRBV20-1 to TRBJ1-5, with 9 bases matching TRBD1. The CDR3 extends over 15 amino acids. The germline CDR1 and CDR2 sequences are DFQATT and SNEGSKA (reference sequence). J lost 5 bases, V lost 4 bases, and 9 bases had no gene match. CDR3 nucleotide sequence: TGCAGTGCTAAGAGACAGGGGGTTATGCATCAGCCCCAGCATTTT. Protein product: CSAKRQGVMHQPQHF.

The genes are TRBV29-1 and TRBJ1-1, with D possibly matching TRBD1 (5 bases). CDR1 SQVTM and CDR2 ANQGSEA come from the germline V gene. CDR3 size: 13 residues. Trimming cost V 7 bases and J 5 bases, with 17 bases left between them. This CDR3 reads CSAAMQGGTEAFF. The CDR3 DNA reads TGCAGCGCTGCAATGCAGGGCGGGACTGAAGCTTTCTTT.

This clonotype occurred many times. The CDR3 here is CASSLGSGGADNEQFF. CDR3 nucleotide sequence: TGTGCCAGCAGCTTAGGTAGCGGGGGGGCCGACAATGAGCAGTTCTTC. The J gene is TRBJ2-1, the V gene TRBV11-2; 11 positions match TRBD2. This CDR3 comprises 16 residues. Looked up from germline, CDR1 is SGHAT and CDR2 is FQNNGV. The ends lost 1 base at V and 5 bases at J; junction bases unmatched: 4.

The V call is TRBV5-1, the J call TRBJ2-3; D gene uncertain. The CDR3 is 12 amino acids. CDR1 and CDR2 from the germline V gene are SGHRS and YFSETQ. V lost 2 bases and J 4 bases, leaving 5 bases between the germline ends. The CDR3 sequence: CASSFRSDTQYF. In DNA, the CDR3 is TGCGCCAGCAGCTTTCGGTCAGATACGCAGTATTTT.